This record covers a single TCR beta chain. Clones were sequenced by immunoSEQ multiplex PCR, and TCRdb holds only the in-frame ones, with some missing. The sample carries approximately 100,000 clones, roughly 90% recorded once. This record comes from a study of blood T cell repertoires in COVID-19. Across the whole study: Whether acute or convalescent, the COVID-19 samples came from the United States, Italy and Spain. PBMCs, B-cell-depleted T cells, or T cells were the source of the cDNA or gDNA that made up the material.

Germline V gene sequence: CDR1 SGHTA, CDR2 FQGTGA. CDR3 length equals 13 residues. With 5 bases clipped from V and 8 bases from J, the junction kept 6 bases outside the gene matches. The sample comprised peripheral blood. The TCR comes from a human donor with acute or convalescent COVID-19. The donor label of this sample is uncertain. The chain combines TRBV7-3 with TRBJ2-3; 8 bases line up with TRBD1. The CDR3 protein is CASSPRGLGTQYF. The DNA for the CDR3 is TGTGCCAGCAGCCCCAGGGGGCTCGGTACGCAGTATTTT.